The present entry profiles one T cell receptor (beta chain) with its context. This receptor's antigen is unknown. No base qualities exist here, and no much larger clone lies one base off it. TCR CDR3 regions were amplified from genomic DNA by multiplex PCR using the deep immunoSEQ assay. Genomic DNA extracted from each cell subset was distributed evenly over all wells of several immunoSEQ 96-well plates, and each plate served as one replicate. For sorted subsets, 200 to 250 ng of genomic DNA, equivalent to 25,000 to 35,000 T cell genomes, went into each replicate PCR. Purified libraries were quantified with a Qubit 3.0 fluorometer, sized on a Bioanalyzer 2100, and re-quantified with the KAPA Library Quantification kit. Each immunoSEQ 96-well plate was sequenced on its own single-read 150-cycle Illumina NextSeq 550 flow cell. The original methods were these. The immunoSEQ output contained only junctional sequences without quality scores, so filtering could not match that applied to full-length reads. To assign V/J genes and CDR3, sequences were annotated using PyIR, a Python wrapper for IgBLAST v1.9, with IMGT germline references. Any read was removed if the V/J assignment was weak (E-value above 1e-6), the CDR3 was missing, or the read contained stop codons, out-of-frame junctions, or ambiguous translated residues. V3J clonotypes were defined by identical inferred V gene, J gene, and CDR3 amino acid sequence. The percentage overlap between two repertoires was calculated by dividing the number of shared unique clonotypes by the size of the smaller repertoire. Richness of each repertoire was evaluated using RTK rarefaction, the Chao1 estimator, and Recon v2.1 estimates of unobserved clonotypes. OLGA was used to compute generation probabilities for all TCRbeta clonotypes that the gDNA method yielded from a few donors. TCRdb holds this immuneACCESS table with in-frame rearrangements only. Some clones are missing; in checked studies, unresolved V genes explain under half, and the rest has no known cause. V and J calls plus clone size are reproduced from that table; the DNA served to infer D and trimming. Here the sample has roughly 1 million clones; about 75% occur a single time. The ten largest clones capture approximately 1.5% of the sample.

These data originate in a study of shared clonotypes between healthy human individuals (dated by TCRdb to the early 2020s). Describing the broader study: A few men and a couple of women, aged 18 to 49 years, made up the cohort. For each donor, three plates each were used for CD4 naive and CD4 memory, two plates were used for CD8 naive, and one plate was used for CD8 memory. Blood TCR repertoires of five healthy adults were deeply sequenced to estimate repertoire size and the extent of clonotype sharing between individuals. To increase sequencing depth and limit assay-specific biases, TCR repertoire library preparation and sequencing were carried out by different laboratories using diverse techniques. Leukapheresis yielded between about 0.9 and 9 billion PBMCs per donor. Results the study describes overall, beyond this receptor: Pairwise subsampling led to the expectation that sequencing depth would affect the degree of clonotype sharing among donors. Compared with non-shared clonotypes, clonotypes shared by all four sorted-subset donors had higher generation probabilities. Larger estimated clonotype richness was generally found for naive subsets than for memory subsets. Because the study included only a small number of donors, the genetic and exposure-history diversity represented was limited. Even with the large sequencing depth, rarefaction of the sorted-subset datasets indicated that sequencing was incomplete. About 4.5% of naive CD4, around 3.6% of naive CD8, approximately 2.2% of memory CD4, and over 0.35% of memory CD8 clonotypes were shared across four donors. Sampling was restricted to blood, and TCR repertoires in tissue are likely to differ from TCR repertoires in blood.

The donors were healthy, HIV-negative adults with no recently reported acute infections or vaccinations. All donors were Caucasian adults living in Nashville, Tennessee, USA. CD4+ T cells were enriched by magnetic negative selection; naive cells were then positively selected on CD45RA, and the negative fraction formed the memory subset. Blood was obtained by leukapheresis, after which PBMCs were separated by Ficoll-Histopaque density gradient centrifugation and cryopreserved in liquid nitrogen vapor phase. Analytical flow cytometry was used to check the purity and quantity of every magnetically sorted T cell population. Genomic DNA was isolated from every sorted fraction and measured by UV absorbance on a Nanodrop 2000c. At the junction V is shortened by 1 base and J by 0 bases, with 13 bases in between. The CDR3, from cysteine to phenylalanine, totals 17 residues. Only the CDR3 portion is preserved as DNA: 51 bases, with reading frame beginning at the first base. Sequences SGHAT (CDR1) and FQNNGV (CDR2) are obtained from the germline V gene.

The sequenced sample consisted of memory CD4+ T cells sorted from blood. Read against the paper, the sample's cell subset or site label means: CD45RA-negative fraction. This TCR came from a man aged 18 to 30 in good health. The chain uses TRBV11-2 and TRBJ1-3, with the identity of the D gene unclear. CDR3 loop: CASSLVPSSSSGNTIYF. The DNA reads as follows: TGTGCCAGCAGCTTAGTCCCGAGCAGTAGCTCTGGAAACACCATATATTTT. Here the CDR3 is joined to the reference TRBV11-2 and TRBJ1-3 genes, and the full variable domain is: EAGVAQSPRYKIIEKRQSVAFWCNPISGHATLYWYQQILGQGPKLLIQFQNNGVVDDSQLPKDRFSAERLKGVDSTLKIQPAKLEDSAVYLCASSLVPSSSSGNTIYFGEGSWLTVV.